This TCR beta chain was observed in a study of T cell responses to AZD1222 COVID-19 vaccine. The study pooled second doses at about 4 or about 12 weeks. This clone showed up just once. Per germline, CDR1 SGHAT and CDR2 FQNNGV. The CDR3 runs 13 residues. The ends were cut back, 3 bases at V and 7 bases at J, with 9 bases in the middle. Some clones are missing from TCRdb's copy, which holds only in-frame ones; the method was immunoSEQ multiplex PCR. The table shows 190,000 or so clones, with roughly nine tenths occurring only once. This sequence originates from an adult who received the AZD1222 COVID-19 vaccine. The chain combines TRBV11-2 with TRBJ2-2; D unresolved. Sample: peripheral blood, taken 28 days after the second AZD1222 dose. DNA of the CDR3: TGTGCCAGCAGCTTTTTGTTGGGCGGGGAGCTGTTTTTT. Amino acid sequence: CASSFLLGGELFF.